The 17 T cell receptor beta chains below all came from one sample that was sequenced in a study of shared clonotypes between healthy human individuals. Sequencing used immunoSEQ multiplex PCR; TCRdb keeps in-frame clones, though not all of them. The table lists some 2,500,000 clones, 93% of them singletons. The sequenced sample was naive CD4+ T cells from PBMCs. Subset reported: CD45RA+ positively selected. The source of these receptors is a man between 18 and 35 years old in good health. Some clones in this sample may be carry-over from other donors' samples.

The chain carries TRBV19 and TRBJ2-6; unclear D gene. With 2 bases removed from V and 1 base from J, the gap between germline ends came to 6 bases. The CDR3 sequence is 15 residues long. Germline V gene data show CDR1 as LNHDA and CDR2 as SQIVND (reference sequence). CDR3 protein: CASSIQVSGANVLTF. For the CDR3, the DNA is TGTGCCAGTAGTATACAGGTATCTGGGGCCAACGTCCTGACTTTC.

This clone is a singleton in its sample. The chain links TRBV6-1 to TRBJ2-7; no reliable D call. V was trimmed by 3 bases and J by 12 bases, leaving 12 bases between them. The germline V gene has CDR1 MNHNS and CDR2 SASEGT. The CDR3 totals 11 residues. The CDR3 coding sequence is TGTGCCAGCAGTGACACCGGGTCCTTGTACTTC. Encoded protein: CASSDTGSLYF.

The rearrangement uses TRBV11-2 and TRBJ2-1, with no clear D. The germline gives CDR1 SGHAT, CDR2 FQNNGV. The CDR3 contains 13 residues. Between the trimmed V and J ends, which lost 5 bases and 3 bases, there was a span of 8 bases. CDR3 in DNA: TGTGCCAGCAGCCCTTCTCGCTACAATGAGCAGTTCTTC. This translates into CASSPSRYNEQFF.

The J gene is TRBJ1-2, the V gene TRBV15; D uncertain. Germline loops: CDR1 LNHNV, CDR2 YYDKDF (reference sequence). This CDR3 is built from 14 residues. Trimming took off 3 bases at V and 7 bases at J, with 15 bases between the two ends. The CDR3 region is CATSSDLGRAGYTF. CDR3 nucleotide sequence: TGTGCCACCAGCAGCGATCTTGGGAGGGCTGGCTACACCTTC.

The chain carries TRBV2 and TRBJ1-1; D unclear. Germline loops: CDR1 SNHLY, CDR2 FYNNEI. With 0 bases removed from V and 7 bases from J, the gap between germline ends came to 9 bases. The CDR3 contains 13 residues. DNA for the CDR3: TGTGCCAGCAGTGAAGCACCCCCTTATGAAGCTTTCTTT. Translated: CASSEAPPYEAFF.

V and J are TRBV10-3 and TRBJ2-7, with D perhaps matching TRBD2 (6 bases). Germline loops: CDR1 ENHRY, CDR2 SYGVKD. V lost 10 bases, J lost 2 bases, and 18 bases lay in between. CDR3 length: 14 residues. CDR3 amino acids: CATFPGGITYEQYF. In DNA, the CDR3 is TGTGCCACCTTCCCCGGGGGAATTACCTACGAGCAGTACTTC.

CDR3 nucleotides: TGCAGCGTTGATGCCTCCAATGAGCAGTTCTTC. Its translation: CSVDASNEQFF. The chain combines TRBV29-1 with TRBJ2-1, with D unresolved. Germline V gene sequence: CDR1 SQVTM, CDR2 ANQGSEA. The CDR3 consists of 11 residues. V lost 3 bases, J lost 6 bases, and 6 bases lay in between.

This chain joins TRBV28 and TRBJ2-5, with TRBD2 identical over 7 bases. The germline V gene has CDR1 MDHEN and CDR2 SYDVKM. The CDR3 loop spans 13 amino acids. J was trimmed by 2 bases and V by 10 bases; bases with no gene match: 7. The CDR3 is CATFKREQETQYF. Here the CDR3 DNA reads TGTGCCACATTCAAGCGGGAACAAGAGACCCAGTACTTC.

This clone was counted once. This chain connects TRBV28 to TRBJ2-7; tentatively, D is TRBD2 (5 bases). Trimming removed 3 bases at V and 4 bases at J, with 13 bases between. The CDR3 loop spans 14 amino acids. Germline CDR1 MDHEN, CDR2 SYDVKM. CDR3 bases: TGTGCCAGCAGTTTCGGAGGTGGTAGGTACGAGCAGTACTTC. Amino acid sequence: CASSFGGGRYEQYF.

V and J are TRBV28 and TRBJ2-4; TRBD2 matches 7 bases. V shed 2 bases, J shed 6 bases, and the junction held 7 bases outside the gene matches. The CDR3 loop spans 15 amino acids. Germline loops: CDR1 MDHEN, CDR2 SYDVKM. CDR3 coding DNA: TGTGCCAGCAGTTTAACGTCGGGAGGAGGAAACATTCAGTACTTC. Amino acid sequence: CASSLTSGGGNIQYF.

J is TRBJ2-5 and V is TRBV6-5, with TRBD2 as a possible D gene (6 bases). V gave up 2 bases and J gave up 4 bases, with 17 bases separating them. The CDR3 is 16 amino acids. Germline V gene data show CDR1 as MNHEY and CDR2 as SVGAGI. CDR3 DNA: TGTGCCAGCAGTTACACCGGGAGTGGATTTGTAGAGACCCAGTACTTC. Its protein product is CASSYTGSGFVETQYF.

The rearrangement links TRBV4-2 to TRBJ1-1, with D perhaps TRBD1 (6 bases). This CDR3 has 15 amino acids. Trimming removed 4 bases at V and 3 bases at J, with 15 bases between. From germline, CDR1 is LGHNA and CDR2 YNFKEQ. For the CDR3, the DNA is TGTGCCAGCAGCCTTGGACGGAGGGGGGACACTGAAGCTTTCTTT. Amino acid sequence: CASSLGRRGDTEAFF.

This chain joins TRBV2 and TRBJ2-3; TRBD1 matches at 7 bases. Germline CDR1 reads SNHLY; CDR2 reads FYNNEI. This CDR3 has 15 residues. V lost 5 bases to trimming and J lost 0 bases; unmatched junction nucleotides: 5. Written as DNA, the CDR3 is TGTGCCAGCAGTCAGAGACAGGGAAGCACAGATACGCAGTATTTT. Translated: CASSQRQGSTDTQYF.

The chain recombines TRBV11-3 with TRBJ2-1; possibly TRBD2 for D (5 bases). The germline gives CDR1 SGHNT, CDR2 YENEEA. The CDR3 length is 17 residues. Trimming stripped 1 base from V and 0 bases from J, with 13 bases between. The CDR3 spells CASSLGGGLSSYNEQFF. The CDR3 DNA is TGTGCCAGCAGCTTAGGAGGCGGACTCAGCTCCTACAATGAGCAGTTCTTC.

The chain carries TRBV28 and TRBJ2-7; D may be TRBD1 (5 bases). The CDR3 covers 15 residues. CDR1 is MDHEN and CDR2 is SYDVKM in the germline V gene. The V end was cut by 3 bases, the J end by 1 base, with 13 bases between. Here the CDR3 reads CASSFEGVVSYEQYF. The DNA for the CDR3 is TGTGCCAGCAGTTTTGAAGGGGTCGTATCCTACGAGCAGTACTTC.

CDR3 protein: CASSLQPTGEHEQYF. The CDR3 region has the DNA TGTGCCAGCAGCTTACAGCCGACAGGGGAACACGAGCAGTACTTC. The chain joins TRBV7-2 to TRBJ2-7; TRBD1 matches 8 bases. CDR1 is SGHTA and CDR2 is FQGNSA in the germline V gene. Losses at the gene ends were 2 bases for V and 5 bases for J; bases not matched to a gene: 8. The CDR3 has 15 residues.

The count of this clone is one. The V call is TRBV11-2, the J call TRBJ2-7; D gene ambiguous. The CDR3 consists of 14 residues. V was trimmed by 1 base and J by 2 bases, leaving 9 bases between them. Germline loops: CDR1 SGHAT, CDR2 FQNNGV. The DNA of the CDR3 is TGTGCCAGCAGCTTAGGGCAGTACCCCTACGAGCAGTACTTC. This translates into CASSLGQYPYEQYF.